These T cell receptor beta chains were read from a single sample in a study of cytomegalovirus exposure and HLA in healthy donors. Sequencing used immunoSEQ multiplex PCR; TCRdb keeps in-frame clones, though not all of them. This listing includes approximately 100,000 clones. The sequencing input was PBMCs. Source of these receptors: a man aged 35 to 55 in good health and CMV-seronegative. The CDR3 runs from the conserved cysteine through the conserved F or W. Each record gives: CDR3 length, V gene, J gene, D gene, CDR3 protein, CDR3 DNA. A D gene is named only where the DNA matches it firmly.

length: 14; V: TRBV5-1; J: TRBJ2-1; D: TRBD1; CDR3: CASSLGQGVNEQFF; DNA: TGCGCCAGCAGCTTAGGACAGGGGGTCAATGAGCAGTTCTTC
length: 17; V: TRBV7-6; J: TRBJ2-2; D: TRBD1; CDR3: CASSLLPGQGNTGELFF; DNA: TGTGCCAGCAGCCTACTCCCGGGACAGGGGAACACCGGGGAGCTGTTTTTT
length: 13; V: TRBV5-1; J: TRBJ1-5; D: NA; CDR3: CPDRIISNQPQHF; DNA: TGCCCCGACAGAATAATTAGCAATCAGCCCCAGCATTTT
length: 16; V: TRBV28; J: TRBJ1-4; D: NA; CDR3: CASSTPGGGANEKLFF; DNA: TGTGCCAGCAGCACCCCCGGGGGGGGCGCTAATGAAAAACTGTTTTTT
length: 13; V: TRBV5-1; J: TRBJ2-7; D: TRBD1; CDR3: CASRGDSLYEQYF; DNA: TGCGCCAGCAGAGGGGACAGCCTCTACGAGCAGTACTTC
length: 14; V: TRBV6-5; J: TRBJ1-1; D: NA; CDR3: CASSYSGENTEAFF; DNA: TGTGCCAGCAGTTACTCCGGGGAGAACACTGAAGCTTTCTTT
length: 16; V: TRBV10-3; J: TRBJ2-5; D: NA; CDR3: CAISESIAAPRETQYF; DNA: TGTGCCATCAGTGAGTCTATAGCAGCCCCCCGAGAGACCCAGTACTTC
length: 14; V: TRBV2; J: TRBJ2-7; D: NA; CDR3: CASAGLLSSYEQYF; DNA: TGTGCCAGTGCGGGACTTTTAAGCTCCTACGAGCAGTACTTC
length: 14; V: TRBV9; J: TRBJ2-7; D: NA; CDR3: CASSVGTDSYEQYF; DNA: TGTGCCAGCAGCGTAGGGACAGATTCCTACGAGCAGTACTTC
length: 13; V: TRBV10-3; J: TRBJ2-7; D: NA; CDR3: CAISEDSTYEQYF; DNA: TGTGCCATCAGTGAGGACTCCACCTACGAGCAGTACTTC
length: 15; V: TRBV4-2; J: TRBJ2-7; D: TRBD1; CDR3: CASSQERDSSYEQYF; DNA: TGTGCCAGCAGCCAAGAAAGGGACAGCTCCTACGAGCAGTACTTC
length: 17; V: TRBV7-9; J: TRBJ2-1; D: TRBD2; CDR3: CASTKPGLAGPTNEQFF; DNA: TGTGCCAGCACCAAACCGGGACTAGCGGGACCCACTAATGAGCAGTTCTTC
length: 15; V: TRBV19; J: TRBJ2-1; D: TRBD2; CDR3: CASSIFGGAGAEQFF; DNA: TGTGCCAGTAGTATCTTCGGGGGGGCCGGTGCTGAGCAGTTCTTC
length: 13; V: TRBV19; J: TRBJ2-2; D: TRBD1; CDR3: CASGDRAAGELFF; DNA: TGTGCCAGTGGGGACAGGGCTGCGGGGGAGCTGTTTTTT
length: 13; V: TRBV2; J: TRBJ2-7; D: TRBD2; CDR3: CATQSGSSYEQYF; DNA: TGTGCCACTCAAAGCGGGAGCTCCTACGAGCAGTACTTC
length: 15; V: TRBV7-9; J: TRBJ1-1; D: TRBD1; CDR3: CASSLGGGRNTEAFF; DNA: TGTGCCAGCAGCTTAGGAGGGGGCCGGAACACTGAAGCTTTCTTT
length: 19; V: TRBV7-9; J: TRBJ2-1; D: TRBD2; CDR3: CASSLAGRGVSGTYNEQFF; DNA: TGTGCCAGCAGCTTAGCGGGTAGGGGGGTTAGCGGGACCTACAATGAGCAGTTCTTC
length: 18; V: TRBV11-3; J: TRBJ2-6; D: TRBD1; CDR3: CASSRRDRGQSGANVLTF; DNA: TGTGCCAGCAGCAGACGGGACAGGGGCCAGAGTGGGGCCAACGTCCTGACTTTC
length: 14; V: TRBV28; J: TRBJ1-1; D: NA; CDR3: CASRPGVLNTEAFF; DNA: TGTGCCAGCAGGCCGGGGGTTCTGAACACTGAAGCTTTCTTT
length: 17; V: TRBV5-1; J: TRBJ2-6; D: NA; CDR3: CASSLTGTNSGANVLTF; DNA: TGCGCCAGCAGCTTAACCGGGACAAACTCTGGGGCCAACGTCCTGACTTTC
length: 14; V: TRBV7-9; J: TRBJ1-2; D: NA; CDR3: CASSFGGGDYGYTF; DNA: TGTGCCAGCAGCTTCGGTGGGGGGGACTATGGCTACACCTTC
length: 16; V: TRBV6-6; J: TRBJ2-7; D: TRBD1; CDR3: CASSSHDRGPSYEQYF; DNA: TGTGCCAGCAGTTCCCACGACAGGGGGCCATCCTACGAGCAGTACTTC
length: 15; V: TRBV28; J: TRBJ1-1; D: NA; CDR3: CASSFTGSVYTEAFF; DNA: TGTGCCAGCAGTTTCACAGGGAGCGTTTATACTGAAGCTTTCTTT
length: 14; V: TRBV29-1; J: TRBJ1-1; D: NA; CDR3: CSARSGGSNTEAFF; DNA: TGCAGCGCCCGATCCGGGGGTTCGAACACTGAAGCTTTCTTT
length: 18; V: TRBV9; J: TRBJ2-3; D: TRBD2; CDR3: CASSCRVAGFQVSDTQYF; DNA: TGTGCCAGCAGCTGCAGGGTAGCGGGATTTCAGGTTAGTGATACGCAGTATTTT
length: 16; V: TRBV19; J: TRBJ1-2; D: NA; CDR3: CASSSRHDPANYGYTF; DNA: TGTGCCAGTAGTAGTCGACACGACCCCGCTAACTATGGCTACACCTTC
length: 15; V: TRBV19; J: TRBJ1-4; D: TRBD1; CDR3: CASSAATGIREKLFF; DNA: TGTGCCAGTAGTGCGGCGACAGGGATCAGGGAAAAACTGTTTTTT
length: 12; V: TRBV28; J: TRBJ1-3; D: NA; CDR3: CASSLFRDTIYF; DNA: TGTGCCAGCAGTTTATTTCGGGACACCATATATTTT
length: 13; V: TRBV30; J: TRBJ2-2; D: NA; CDR3: CAWKGQNTGELFF; DNA: TGTGCCTGGAAAGGACAGAACACCGGGGAGCTGTTTTTT